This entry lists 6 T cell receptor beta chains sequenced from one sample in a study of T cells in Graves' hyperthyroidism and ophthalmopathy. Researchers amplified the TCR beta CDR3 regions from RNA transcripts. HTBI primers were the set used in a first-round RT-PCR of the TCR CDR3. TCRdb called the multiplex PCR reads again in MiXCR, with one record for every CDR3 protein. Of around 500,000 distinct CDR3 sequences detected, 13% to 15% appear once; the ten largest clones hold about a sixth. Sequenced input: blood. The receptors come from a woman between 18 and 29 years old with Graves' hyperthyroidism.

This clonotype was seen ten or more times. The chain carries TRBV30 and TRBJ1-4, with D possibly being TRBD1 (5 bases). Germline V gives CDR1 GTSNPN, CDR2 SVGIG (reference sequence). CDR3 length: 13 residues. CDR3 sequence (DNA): TGTGCGCAAACTCAGGGCCGGGATGAAAAACTGTTTTTT. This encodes CAQTQGRDEKLFF.

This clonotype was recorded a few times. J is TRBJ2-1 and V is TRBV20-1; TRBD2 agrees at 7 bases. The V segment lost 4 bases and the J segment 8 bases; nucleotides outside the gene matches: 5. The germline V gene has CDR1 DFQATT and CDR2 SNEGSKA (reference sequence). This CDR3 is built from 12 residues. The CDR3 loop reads CSAMGGQYEQFF. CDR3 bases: TGCAGTGCTATGGGAGGGCAATATGAGCAGTTCTTC.

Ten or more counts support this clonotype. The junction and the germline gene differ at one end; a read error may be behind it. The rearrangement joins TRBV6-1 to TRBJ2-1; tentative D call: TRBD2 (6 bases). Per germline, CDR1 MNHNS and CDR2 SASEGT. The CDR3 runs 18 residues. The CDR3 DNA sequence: TGTGCCAACAGTGAATATCTAGCCCGCGGAGGGGTGTACAATGAGCAGTTCTTC. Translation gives CANSEYLARGGVYNEQFF.

In DNA form, the CDR3 reads TGTGCCAGCAGCAGGACAGTTCAGAATGAAAAACTGTTTTTT. This gives the protein CASSRTVQNEKLFF. This chain connects TRBV13 to TRBJ1-4; a weak D match, TRBD1 (6 bases). Germline V gene lookup returns CDR1 PRHDT and CDR2 FYEKMQ (reference sequence). The CDR3 spans 14 residues. The V gene lost 5 bases and the J gene lost 5 bases, with 12 bases spanning the gap.

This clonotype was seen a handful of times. CDR3 protein: CAITGQIKGNTIYF. In DNA, the CDR3 is TGTGCCATCACCGGACAGATAAAAGGAAACACCATATATTTT. This chain connects TRBV10-3 to TRBJ1-3; perhaps TRBD1 as D (6 bases). The CDR3 sequence is 14 residues long. V lost 7 bases and J lost 4, with 14 bases in between. CDR1 is ENHRY, CDR2 SYGVKD, per germline.

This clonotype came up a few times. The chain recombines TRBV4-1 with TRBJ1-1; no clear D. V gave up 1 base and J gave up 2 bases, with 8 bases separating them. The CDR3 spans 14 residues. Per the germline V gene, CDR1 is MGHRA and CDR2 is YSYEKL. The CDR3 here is CASSQGQINTEAFF. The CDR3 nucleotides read TGCGCCAGCAGCCAAGGGCAGATCAACACTGAAGCTTTCTTT.